Below, 12 T cell receptor beta chains from the same sample are listed, as sequenced in a study of blood T cell repertoires in COVID-19. Assay used: immunoSEQ multiplex PCR; TCRdb lists only in-frame clones, some missing. The sample gives over 120,000 clones, roughly 83% of which show up once; around 3.1% is in the top ten. Specimen: peripheral blood. Receptors originate from a woman of 80 years or more with acute or convalescent COVID-19.

This rearrangement joins TRBV6-2 or TRBV6-3 to TRBJ1-1; TRBD1 is a possible D gene (5 bases). Per germline, CDR1 MNHEY and CDR2 SVGEGT. This CDR3 comprises 17 residues. V was pared by 2 bases and J by 0 bases, with 16 bases between. The CDR3 DNA reads as TGTGCCAGCAGTTACCTCCGGCCGGCAGGGATGAACACTGAAGCTTTCTTT. Protein: CASSYLRPAGMNTEAFF.

The V call is TRBV5-6, the J call TRBJ1-2; TRBD1 matches at 7 bases. Germline values: CDR1 SGHDT, CDR2 YYEEEE. The junction had 2 bases not matched to a gene; V was cut back by 4 bases and J by 5 bases. This CDR3 has 12 residues. DNA of the CDR3: TGTGCCAGCAGCCCGGGACAGTATGGCTACACCTTC. This encodes CASSPGQYGYTF.

This clone occurred a few times. The chain couples TRBV5-1 to TRBJ1-1; D possibly corresponds to TRBD1 (6 bases). Per the germline V gene, CDR1 is SGHRS and CDR2 is YFSETQ. V was clipped by 1 base and J by 4 bases, with 11 bases between them. CDR3 length: 14 residues. CDR3 in amino acids: CASSLQGPGTEAFF. CDR3 sequence (DNA): TGCGCCAGCAGCTTGCAGGGGCCGGGCACTGAAGCTTTCTTT.

The chain employs TRBV3-1 (or the pseudogene TRBV3-2) and TRBJ2-7; 8 bases match TRBD1. The CDR3 totals 13 residues. Trimming removed 8 bases from V and 4 bases from J; junction bases left unmatched: 7. CDR1 and CDR2 from the germline V gene are LGHDT and YNNKEL (reference sequence). CDR3 residues: CASRTGYGYEQYF. CDR3 nucleotide sequence: TGTGCCAGCCGGACAGGGTATGGTTACGAGCAGTACTTC.

This CDR3 is CASSLPGNTEAFF. In DNA, the CDR3 is TGTGCCAGCAGTTTACCCGGGAACACTGAAGCTTTCTTT. This chain links TRBV12-3 or TRBV12-4 with TRBJ1-1; D gene unclear. The CDR3 is made up of 13 amino acids. The V gene lost 2 bases and the J gene lost 1 base, with 5 bases spanning the gap.

The CDR3 bases are TGTGCCAGCAGTTACTCATACAGGGGAAGCTACGAGCAGTACTTC. This gives the protein CASSYSYRGSYEQYF. V is TRBV6-5 and J is TRBJ2-7; 7 nucleotides agree with TRBD1. The junction had 5 bases not matched to a gene; V was cut back by 0 bases and J by 3 bases. Germline V gives CDR1 MNHEY, CDR2 SVGAGI. CDR3 length equals 15 residues.

The sample holds one count of this clone. The V and J genes are TRBV19 and TRBJ1-2; unclear D gene. Trimming left V 10 bases short and J 3 bases short, with 15 bases between. The length of the CDR3 is 13 residues. The germline CDR1 and CDR2 sequences are LNHDA and SQIVND (reference sequence). The CDR3 loop reads CATFGSLDYGYTF. The CDR3 nucleotides are TGTGCCACCTTCGGGAGTCTTGACTATGGCTACACCTTC.

The chain recombines TRBV7-2 with TRBJ1-6; D not resolved. The CDR3 sequence is 14 residues long. V gave up 3 bases and J gave up 5 bases, with 8 bases separating them. Germline V gene lookup returns CDR1 SGHTA and CDR2 FQGNSA. The CDR3 coding sequence is TGTGCCAGCAGCTTGAGGGCCAATAATTCACCCCTCCACTTT. This encodes CASSLRANNSPLHF.

This clone was observed a few times. The chain employs TRBV4-1 and TRBJ2-7; 7 nucleotides match TRBD2. The CDR3 runs 15 residues. Germline V gene sequence: CDR1 MGHRA, CDR2 YSYEKL. V was clipped by 0 bases and J by 3 bases; unmatched bases: 5. CDR3 coding DNA: TGCGCCAGCAGCCAAGAGGCGCGGGGGAACTACGAGCAGTACTTC. This encodes CASSQEARGNYEQYF.

This chain uses TRBV5-5 with TRBJ1-2; D uncertain. The V end was cut by 0 bases, the J end by 2 bases, with 5 bases between. The CDR3 spans 13 residues. Germline-derived CDR1 and CDR2 are SGHKS and YYEKEE (reference sequence). The CDR3 protein is CASSLAGNYGYTF. CDR3 coding DNA: TGTGCCAGCAGCTTGGCGGGGAACTATGGCTACACCTTC.

This clone came up once. V and J are TRBV18 and TRBJ1-2, with 9 bases identical to TRBD1. After removal of 1 base from V and 4 bases from J, the junction contained 4 bases not matched to a gene. The V gene's germline CDR1 is KGHSH and CDR2 LQKENI. The CDR3 runs to 15 residues. The CDR3 nucleotides read TGTGCCAGCTCACCACTACAGGGGGCACTCTATGGCTACACCTTC. Its translation is CASSPLQGALYGYTF.

The chain combines TRBV6-5 with TRBJ2-1; possibly TRBD1 for D (6 bases). CDR1 MNHEY and CDR2 SVGAGI come from the germline V gene. The CDR3 runs 15 residues. Trimming pared 6 bases from V and 0 bases from J, leaving 12 bases between. CDR3 loop: CASSLTGSSYNEQFF. CDR3 nucleotides: TGTGCCAGCAGCCTGACAGGAAGCTCCTACAATGAGCAGTTCTTC.